The next 31 T cell receptor beta chains were all read from a single sample in a study of identical twins. MiXCR, applied by TCRdb to the 5' RACE reads, yields one record per CDR3 protein. Of 310,000 or so distinct CDR3 sequences listed, under 9.5% are singletons. The sample also formed part of further work on yellow fever vaccine responses in identical twins.

Sequences were obtained from memory (CD45RO+) T cells sorted from blood. Every receptor here comes from a woman between 18 and 30 years old in good health.

This clonotype has ten or more counts. V usage is TRBV5-1 and J usage is TRBJ1-1; D is possibly TRBD1 (6 bases). The CDR3 covers 15 residues. Trimming cost V 3 bases and J 0 bases, with 12 bases left between them. CDR1 is SGHRS, CDR2 YFSETQ, per germline. The CDR3 sequence: CASSSTGTMNTEAFF. In DNA form, the CDR3 reads TGCGCCAGCAGCTCTACCGGGACAATGAACACTGAAGCTTTCTTT.

This clonotype was detected ten times or more. V and J are TRBV29-1 and TRBJ2-1; the D is unclear. This CDR3 contains 12 residues. Per germline, CDR1 SQVTM and CDR2 ANQGSEA. Trimming cost V 0 bases and J 10 bases, with 10 bases left between them. The CDR3 protein is CSVEEGVREQFF. As DNA, the CDR3 is TGCAGCGTTGAAGAAGGTGTAAGGGAGCAGTTCTTC.

This clonotype was picked up a small number of times. The chain links TRBV28 to TRBJ1-5, with 8 bases that match TRBD1. The junction had 10 bases not matched to a gene; V was cut back by 6 bases and J by 0 bases. The CDR3 length is 17 residues. Germline V CDR1 and CDR2: MDHEN, SYDVKM. CDR3 nucleotide sequence: TGTGCCAGCAGACTAATCGACAGGGGTCATAGCAATCAGCCCCAGCATTTT. It translates to CASRLIDRGHSNQPQHF.

This clonotype appeared a few times. The V and J genes are TRBV18 and TRBJ1-4; D is ambiguous. The germline gives CDR1 KGHSH, CDR2 LQKENI. This CDR3 spans 11 amino acids. Trimming cost V 5 bases and J 7 bases, with 5 bases left between them. The CDR3 DNA sequence: TGTGCCAGCTCAACCGGTGAAAAACTGTTTTTT. Translated: CASSTGEKLFF.

This clonotype has a handful of counts. V is TRBV12-3 or TRBV12-4 and J is TRBJ2-6; 9 positions match TRBD1. V shed 1 base, J shed 0 bases, and the junction held 4 bases outside the gene matches. This CDR3 spans 18 amino acids. The DNA for the CDR3 is TGTGCCAGCAGTTTAGGACAGGGGGTACTCTCTGGGGCCAACGTCCTGACTTTC. Its translation: CASSLGQGVLSGANVLTF.

This chain connects TRBV27 to TRBJ1-6, with D possibly being TRBD1 (5 bases). Germline CDR1 and CDR2: MNHEY and SMNVEV (reference sequence). Trimming took 3 bases from V and 10 from J, leaving 16 bases between them. This CDR3 comprises 15 residues. The CDR3 region has the DNA TGTGCCAGCAGTTTTGGTTTAGGAGGGGTATCACCCCTCCACTTT. It is translated as CASSFGLGGVSPLHF.

This clonotype was observed a handful of times. The V gene is TRBV5-1, the J gene TRBJ2-3, with 9 positions matching TRBD1. Germline values: CDR1 SGHRS, CDR2 YFSETQ. Trimming took 2 bases from V and 0 from J; bases not matched to a gene: 16. The CDR3 contains 20 residues. The CDR3 DNA follows: TGCGCCAGCAGCTTCCACTCCCCGGACAGGGGCCCCCTTAGCACAGATACGCAGTATTTT. It is translated as CASSFHSPDRGPLSTDTQYF.

This clonotype was observed at least ten times. The DNA for the CDR3 is TGCGCCAGCAGCTCAGGTTGGGGATCTCAAGAGACCCAGTACTTC. Protein product: CASSSGWGSQETQYF. The chain uses TRBV5-1 and TRBJ2-5, with D hard to call. The CDR3 is 15 residues long. Germline values: CDR1 SGHRS, CDR2 YFSETQ. Trimming cost V 3 bases and J 2 bases, with 14 bases left between them.

In its sample, this clonotype was seen many times. The chain combines TRBV3-1 with TRBJ1-1; 10 positions agree with TRBD1. The trim removed 0 bases at V and 10 bases at J, leaving 2 bases unmatched. Germline V gene lookup returns CDR1 LGHDT and CDR2 YNNKEL (reference sequence). The length of the CDR3 is 13 residues. The CDR3 region has the DNA TGTGCCAGCAGCCAAGAGACAGGGGGCCGAGCTTTCTTT. Encoded protein: CASSQETGGRAFF.

This clonotype was seen more than once but under ten times. The chain uses TRBV2 and TRBJ2-1; 13 bases fit TRBD2. J was trimmed by 8 bases and V by 2 bases; bases with no gene match: 21. The CDR3 has 21 amino acids. Germline V gives CDR1 SNHLY, CDR2 FYNNEI. This CDR3 is CASSEIPGELAGGPQVDEQFF. The CDR3 nucleotides are TGTGCCAGCAGTGAAATCCCGGGGGAACTAGCGGGAGGGCCTCAGGTAGATGAGCAGTTCTTC.

The V call is TRBV23-1, the J call TRBJ2-7; 8 bases align to TRBD2. TRBV23-1 qualifies as an ORF whose function is uncertain. The CDR3 runs 13 residues. V was pared by 11 bases and J by 4 bases, with 10 bases of the junction left unmatched. The CDR3 bases are TGCGCCTTCTCGGGGGGGAGTGGGTACGAGCAGTACTTC. This gives the protein CAFSGGSGYEQYF.

Notes on this clonotype: This sequence may be a read error, since a much larger clone differs from it by one base. The chain carries TRBV5-1 and TRBJ1-1; possibly TRBD1 for D (5 bases). Deletions cut 4 bases from V and 7 bases from J, with 17 bases between. CDR3 length equals 14 residues. Germline CDR1 and CDR2: SGHRS and YFSETQ. For the CDR3, the DNA is TGCGCCAGCAGCATTGACTACAGGTCCATTGAAGCTTTCTTT. Translation gives CASSIDYRSIEAFF. Together with reference TRBV5-1 and TRBJ1-1, the CDR3 gives the full variable domain: KAGVTQTPRYLIKTRGQQVTLSCSPISGHRSVSWYQQTPGQGLQFLFEYFSETQRNKGNFPGRFSGRQFSNSRSEMNVSTLELGDSALYLCASSIDYRSIEAFFGQGTRLTVV.

The rearrangement links TRBV19 to TRBJ2-3; no clear D gene. CDR1 is LNHDA and CDR2 is SQIVND in the germline V gene (reference sequence). The CDR3 sequence is 13 residues long. V lost 5 bases, J lost 5 bases, and 11 bases lay in between. CDR3 nucleotides: TGTGCCAGTAGTCCCGGGCGGATAGATACGCAGTATTTT. Translation gives CASSPGRIDTQYF.

This clonotype was seen ten or more times. V is TRBV24-1 and J is TRBJ1-2; D is unclear. CDR3 size: 12 residues. Between the trimmed V and J ends, which lost 2 bases and 8 bases, there was a span of 8 bases. From germline, CDR1 is KGHDR and CDR2 SFDVKD. As DNA, the CDR3 is TGTGCCACCAGTGATTCACTTATCGGCTACACCTTC. This sequence encodes CATSDSLIGYTF.

The chain recombines TRBV6-4 with TRBJ2-1; the match to TRBD2 covers 9 bases. The CDR3 is made up of 15 amino acids. Germline V gives CDR1 MRHNA, CDR2 SNTAGT. V lost 3 bases, J lost 6 bases, and 6 bases stayed unmatched. The CDR3 region has the DNA TGTGCCAGCAGTGAGACTAGCGGTAGACCCAATGAGCAGTTCTTC. Amino acid sequence: CASSETSGRPNEQFF.

This clonotype was seen only a few times. The V call is TRBV6-5, the J call TRBJ2-3; a possible D gene is TRBD1 (6 bases). CDR3 length: 16 residues. Between the trimmed V and J ends, which lost 2 bases and 1 base, there was a span of 13 bases. The germline V gene has CDR1 MNHEY and CDR2 SVGAGI. DNA for the CDR3: TGTGCCAGCAGTTACCGCCTTCGACAGGGCACAGATACGCAGTATTTT. The encoded protein is CASSYRLRQGTDTQYF.

This clonotype was seen more than once but under ten times. The rearrangement uses TRBV28 and TRBJ1-5; 11 bases align to TRBD1. V lost 2 bases and J lost 1; bases outside the gene matches: 7. Germline CDR1 reads MDHEN; CDR2 reads SYDVKM. CDR3 size: 18 residues. CDR3 DNA: TGTGCCAGCAGTTTAGCGGACAGGGGGCGTAAGAGCAATCAGCCCCAGCATTTT. Translation gives CASSLADRGRKSNQPQHF.

A few counts support this clonotype. The chain links TRBV6-4 to TRBJ2-3; 7 nucleotides match TRBD1. From germline, CDR1 is MRHNA and CDR2 SNTAGT. The CDR3 runs 16 residues. J gave up 6 bases and V 4 bases, and 13 bases lay outside the gene matches. The CDR3 sequence: CASSANDRDPFDTQYF. DNA of the CDR3: TGTGCCAGCAGTGCCAACGACAGGGACCCGTTCGATACGCAGTATTTT.

There are many counts of this clonotype. The CDR3, as DNA: TGTGCCAGCAGCTTAGACCGGCAGGGCAGCACTGAAGCTTTCTTT. Its translation: CASSLDRQGSTEAFF. The V and J genes are TRBV7-2 and TRBJ1-1, with D perhaps TRBD1 (5 bases). V lost 1 base and J 4 bases, leaving 13 bases between the germline ends. The CDR3 totals 15 residues. Germline V gene sequence: CDR1 SGHTA, CDR2 FQGNSA.

This clonotype was counted a few times. The chain carries TRBV13 and TRBJ1-1, with D perhaps matching TRBD1 (6 bases). The V gene lost 6 bases and the J gene lost 0 bases, with 20 bases spanning the gap. The CDR3 has 17 residues. Germline V CDR1 and CDR2: PRHDT, FYEKMQ (reference sequence). Here the CDR3 DNA reads TGTGCCAGCAGACTAAGGGGGAGGACAACAATGAACACTGAAGCTTTCTTT. Amino acid sequence: CASRLRGRTTMNTEAFF.

This clonotype was seen a handful of times. The chain couples TRBV7-9 to TRBJ2-1; 7 bases agree with TRBD2. Germline values: CDR1 SEHNR, CDR2 FQNEAQ (reference sequence). The CDR3 is 16 residues long. J gave up 6 bases and V 4 bases, and 12 bases lay outside the gene matches. The DNA of the CDR3 is TGTGCCAGCAGCTCCGCGGCGGGAGTATCAACCAATGAGCAGTTCTTC. Its translation: CASSSAAGVSTNEQFF.

This clonotype was observed at least ten times. The rearrangement uses TRBV6-4 and TRBJ2-3, with 8 bases that match TRBD2. With V trimmed by 3 bases and J by 4 bases, 3 bases remained unmatched. Germline CDR1 reads MRHNA; CDR2 reads SNTAGT. The CDR3 is made up of 14 amino acids. Here the CDR3 DNA reads TGTGCCAGCAGTGAGGGACTAGGGGCAGATACGCAGTATTTT. Translation: CASSEGLGADTQYF.

The chain carries TRBV12-3 or TRBV12-4 and TRBJ1-4; D is perhaps TRBD1 (6 bases). This CDR3 region has 13 residues. V lost 8 bases and J 6 bases, leaving 13 bases between the germline ends. This CDR3 reads CASATGKHEKLFF. The DNA of the CDR3 is TGTGCCAGCGCTACAGGGAAACATGAAAAACTGTTTTTT.

There are a few counts of this clonotype. V is TRBV6-1 and J is TRBJ2-5, with TRBD1 identical over 10 bases. Germline V gene data show CDR1 as MNHNS and CDR2 as SASEGT. The CDR3 contains 18 residues. V shed 7 bases and J 3 bases; nucleotides not matched to a gene: 17. CDR3: CASTKSQSGDRGKETQYF. The CDR3 region has the DNA TGTGCCAGCACCAAATCCCAATCCGGGGACAGGGGAAAAGAGACCCAGTACTTC.

This clonotype was counted many times. V is TRBV29-1 and J is TRBJ2-3, with TRBD2 identical over 8 bases. The CDR3 has 19 residues. Germline V lookup: CDR1 SQVTM, CDR2 ANQGSEA. Unmatched junction bases numbered 18, after V lost 1 base and J lost 3 bases. The CDR3 is CSVEGGSSGMRGNTDTQYF. In DNA, the CDR3 is TGCAGCGTTGAAGGGGGGAGTAGCGGGATGCGTGGGAATACAGATACGCAGTATTTT.

This clonotype appeared a few times. This chain links TRBV6-1 with TRBJ2-2; D possibly corresponds to TRBD2 (5 bases). CDR1 is MNHNS, CDR2 SASEGT, per germline. Deletions cut 5 bases from V and 5 bases from J, with 12 bases between. The CDR3 sequence is 14 residues long. The CDR3 protein is CASSRKEETGELFF. The CDR3 DNA reads as TGTGCCAGCAGTAGAAAGGAGGAGACCGGGGAGCTGTTTTTT.

The sample holds many counts of this clonotype. The chain has TRBV5-1 and TRBJ2-5; 9 positions agree with TRBD1. The CDR3 covers 15 residues. V was pared by 0 bases and J by 5 bases, with 5 bases of the junction left unmatched. Germline CDR1 reads SGHRS; CDR2 reads YFSETQ. This CDR3 reads CASSLVGQGIETQYF. Written as DNA, the CDR3 is TGCGCCAGCAGCTTGGTGGGACAGGGAATCGAGACCCAGTACTTC. The whole variable domain, filled in from reference TRBV5-1 and TRBJ2-5, reads KAGVTQTPRYLIKTRGQQVTLSCSPISGHRSVSWYQQTPGQGLQFLFEYFSETQRNKGNFPGRFSGRQFSNSRSEMNVSTLELGDSALYLCASSLVGQGIETQYFGPGTRLLVL.

The table lists this clonotype with many counts. The rearrangement links TRBV15 to TRBJ1-2; D gene uncertain. The CDR3 has 13 amino acids. V was clipped by 3 bases and J by 3 bases, with 8 bases between them. In germline, CDR1 is LNHNV, CDR2 YYDKDF (reference sequence). Here the CDR3 DNA reads TGTGCCACCAGCAGGGACCCCGACTATGGCTACACCTTC. This translates into CATSRDPDYGYTF.

This clonotype was found many times. V gene TRBV12-3 or TRBV12-4 combines with J gene TRBJ2-1; 8 bases agree with TRBD2. The V segment lost 6 bases and the J segment 4 bases; nucleotides outside the gene matches: 8. The CDR3 is made up of 15 amino acids. In DNA form, the CDR3 reads TGTGCCAGCAGGCCGACGGGGGGGCCGTACAATGAGCAGTTCTTC. It specifies CASRPTGGPYNEQFF.

This chain connects TRBV2 to TRBJ2-7; D is ambiguous. Trimming removed 1 base at V and 7 bases at J, with 17 bases between. In germline, CDR1 is SNHLY, CDR2 FYNNEI. The length of the CDR3 is 15 residues. In nucleotides, the CDR3 is TGTGCCAGCAGTGAAGGACGGCAGATCCGTGGGGAGCAGTACTTC. Protein: CASSEGRQIRGEQYF.

This clonotype occurred many times. The chain uses TRBV27 and TRBJ1-1, with D tentatively TRBD1 (6 bases). CDR1 MNHEY and CDR2 SMNVEV come from the germline V gene (reference sequence). The CDR3 contains 16 residues. V gave up 6 bases and J gave up 1 base, with 18 bases separating them. The CDR3 reads CASRHTSGTRNTEAFF. The DNA for the CDR3 is TGTGCCAGCAGACACACGTCCGGGACAAGGAACACTGAAGCTTTCTTT.